The 32 T cell receptor beta chains presented below share a single source sample, sequenced in a study of cytomegalovirus exposure and HLA in healthy donors (dated by TCRdb to between 2016 and 2019). To prepare the library, the immunoSEQ multiplex PCR assay was applied. For the multiplex PCR, a mixture combining 60 forward primers for TCR Vbeta segments and 13 reverse primers for TCR Jbeta segments was used. Sourced from immuneACCESS, this table was stored by TCRdb with only in-frame sequences that have V and J called. A share of the clones is absent; for the studies checked, an unresolved V gene accounts for under half, and the remainder has no known explanation. The sample data list hundreds of thousands of clones, and 65% to 85% of these were observed just once. Clones ranked in the top ten supply 2.9% of the sample. The sequenced sample consisted of PBMCs. These receptor sequences come from a man in his thirties or forties in good health and CMV-seronegative.

The chain has TRBV18 and TRBJ2-1; D unresolved. The V gene lost 3 bases and the J gene lost 4 bases, with 13 bases spanning the gap. The CDR3 consists of 15 residues. Germline V gives CDR1 KGHSH, CDR2 LQKENI. The CDR3 loop reads CASSPVTGSYNEQFF. CDR3 nucleotides: TGTGCCAGCTCACCGGTTACGGGTTCGTACAATGAGCAGTTCTTC.

There are a few counts of this clone. The V call is TRBV7-9, the J call TRBJ1-2; unclear D gene. This CDR3 contains 15 residues. Germline V gene sequence: CDR1 SEHNR, CDR2 FQNEAQ (reference sequence). V dropped 2 bases and J dropped 4 bases, with 14 bases sitting between them. The CDR3 nucleotides are TGTGCCAGCAGCTTAAGAAGGCAGGAACCCTATGGCTACACCTTC. Translated, it gives CASSLRRQEPYGYTF.

This chain joins TRBV13 and TRBJ2-2; 9 nucleotides line up with TRBD2. CDR3 length: 18 amino acids. V was clipped by 5 bases and J by 4 bases; unmatched bases: 14. Germline CDR1 and CDR2: PRHDT and FYEKMQ (reference sequence). The CDR3 protein is CASSPWGSGGQGTGELFF. The CDR3 DNA is TGTGCCAGCAGCCCCTGGGGTAGCGGGGGCCAGGGCACCGGGGAGCTGTTTTTT.

The genes are TRBV28 and TRBJ2-7; possible D gene TRBD1, 5 bases. The CDR3 is 15 residues long. Per the germline V gene, CDR1 is MDHEN and CDR2 is SYDVKM. V was cut by 2 bases and J by 4 bases, with 15 bases left in between. CDR3 residues: CASSLTPIDSYEQYF. In DNA, the CDR3 is TGTGCCAGCAGTTTAACCCCTATCGACAGTTACGAGCAGTACTTC.

This clone has only a few counts. The rearrangement uses TRBV5-1 and TRBJ2-1, with 8 positions matching TRBD2. There are 13 residues in the CDR3. V trimming: 3 bases; J trimming: 4 bases; junction bases outside the gene matches: 0. Per germline, CDR1 SGHRS and CDR2 YFSETQ. CDR3 sequence (DNA): TGCGCCAGCAGCTCGGGAGGGTACAATGAGCAGTTCTTC. Translation: CASSSGGYNEQFF.

V and J are TRBV10-3 and TRBJ2-7; TRBD1 matches at 10 bases. The CDR3 is made up of 16 amino acids. V lost 0 bases and J lost 5; bases outside the gene matches: 7. Germline assignment: CDR1 ENHRY and CDR2 SYGVKD. In DNA, the CDR3 is TGTGCCATCAGTGAGTCGATGGGACAGGGGTCCAACGAGCAGTACTTC. It specifies CAISESMGQGSNEQYF.

This chain connects TRBV5-1 to TRBJ2-5; TRBD1 aligns across 12 bases. Germline V gives CDR1 SGHRS, CDR2 YFSETQ. CDR3 length: 17 amino acids. J lost 5 bases, V lost 0 bases, and 8 bases had no gene match. The CDR3 DNA is TGCGCCAGCAGCTTGGCCGCGGGACAGGGGGCGAGGGAGACCCAGTACTTC. Its protein is CASSLAAGQGARETQYF.

The J gene is TRBJ1-1, the V gene TRBV7-2; maybe TRBD1 (6 bases). This CDR3 contains 14 residues. Trimming pared 6 bases from V and 2 bases from J, leaving 13 bases between. Germline V gene data show CDR1 as SGHTA and CDR2 as FQGNSA. The CDR3 region is CASRLGQLNTEAFF. CDR3 in DNA: TGTGCCAGCAGACTCGGACAGCTAAACACTGAAGCTTTCTTT. The full variable domain, its missing parts supplied by reference TRBV7-2 and TRBJ1-1, is GAGVSQSPSNKVTEKGKDVELRCDPISGHTALYWYRQSLGQGLEFLIYFQGNSAPDKSGLPSDRFSAERTGGSVSTLTIQRTQQEDSAVYLCASRLGQLNTEAFFGQGTRLTVV.

The V call is TRBV7-8, the J call TRBJ2-1; 7 bases fit TRBD1. After removal of 7 bases from V and 7 bases from J, the junction contained 13 bases not matched to a gene. The CDR3 sequence is 15 residues long. Germline V CDR1 and CDR2: SGHVS, FQNEAQ. The CDR3 coding sequence is TGTGCCAGCACCCAGAAGGTGGGACAGTGGAATGAGCAGTTCTTC. Its protein product is CASTQKVGQWNEQFF. Full variable domain (outside the CDR3, taken from reference TRBV7-8 and TRBJ2-1): GAGVSQSPRYKVAKRGQDVALRCDPISGHVSLFWYQQALGQGPEFLTYFQNEAQLDKSGLPSDRFFAERPEGSVSTLKIQRTQQEDSAVYLCASTQKVGQWNEQFFGPGTRLTVL.

The chain combines TRBV5-1 with TRBJ2-3; D gene uncertain. V was shortened by 6 bases and J by 0 bases, with 8 bases between the two germline ends. This CDR3 region has 13 residues. Germline V lookup: CDR1 SGHRS, CDR2 YFSETQ. This CDR3 is CASNPQSTDTQYF. The DNA of the CDR3 is TGCGCCAGCAATCCGCAGAGCACAGATACGCAGTATTTT.

As to this clone: Relative to the germline gene, one junction end is altered; a read error may explain this. The CDR3 DNA follows: TGTTCCAGCAGTACCTACTACGAGCAGTACTTC. Translating it yields CSSSTYYEQYF. This chain joins TRBV7-9 and TRBJ2-7, with D unclear. Germline V gene lookup returns CDR1 SEHNR and CDR2 FQNEAQ (reference sequence). The CDR3 has 11 amino acids.

Here the CDR3 DNA reads TGTGCCAGCAGCTCTAGCGGGGGGTACTCCTACGAGCAGTACTTC. Translation gives CASSSSGGYSYEQYF. The chain uses TRBV5-6 and TRBJ2-7; 11 positions match TRBD2. Trimming removed 3 bases from V and 0 bases from J; junction bases left unmatched: 2. CDR1 SGHDT and CDR2 YYEEEE come from the germline V gene. The CDR3 sequence is 15 residues long. The full variable domain, rest sourced from reference TRBV5-6 and TRBJ2-7, is DAGVTQSPTHLIKTRGQQVTLRCSPKSGHDTVSWYQQALGQGPQFIFQYYEEEERQRGNFPDRFSGHQFPNYSSELNVNALLLGDSALYLCASSSSGGYSYEQYFGPGTRLTVT.

This sequence joins TRBV4-1 and TRBJ1-5, with 8 positions matching TRBD1. The V gene end was trimmed by 0 bases and the J gene end by 6 bases; junction bases not matched to a gene: 10. Germline CDR1 reads MGHRA; CDR2 reads YSYEKL. This CDR3 is 17 amino acids long. For the CDR3, the DNA is TGCGCCAGCAGCCAAGAACCCCTTGGACAGGGCCGTCAGCCCCAGCATTTT. As protein: CASSQEPLGQGRQPQHF.

J is TRBJ1-2 and V is TRBV7-2; D is undetermined. The V and J ends lost 3 bases and 3 bases respectively, with 11 bases between them. The CDR3 sequence is 14 residues long. The germline CDR1 and CDR2 sequences are SGHTA and FQGNSA. The CDR3 here is CASSFAAVDYGYTF. The DNA of the CDR3 is TGTGCCAGCAGCTTTGCGGCTGTTGACTATGGCTACACCTTC.

The chain combines TRBV5-1 with TRBJ1-1; possibly TRBD1 for D (5 bases). The CDR3 has 13 residues. CDR1 SGHRS and CDR2 YFSETQ come from the germline V gene. The V end lost 4 bases, the J end lost 4 bases, and 11 bases lay between the germline ends. For the CDR3, the DNA is TGCGCCAGCAGCCGTGGGGGGGTCACTGAAGCTTTCTTT. It is translated as CASSRGGVTEAFF.

This clone occurred once. CDR3: CASSVPRARGAETQYF. The CDR3 coding sequence is TGTGCCAGCAGTGTCCCAAGGGCCCGGGGGGCGGAGACCCAGTACTTC. The V gene is TRBV6-1, the J gene TRBJ2-5; TRBD2 is a possible D gene (7 bases). The CDR3 covers 16 residues. V gave up 4 bases and J gave up 5 bases, with 20 bases separating them. Germline V gives CDR1 MNHNS, CDR2 SASEGT.

J is TRBJ2-2 and V is TRBV28; possibly TRBD2 for D (5 bases). Between the trimmed V and J ends, which lost 4 bases and 3 bases, there was a span of 15 bases. CDR3 length: 16 amino acids. Germline lookup yields CDR1 MDHEN and CDR2 SYDVKM. CDR3: CASSSWTLSDTGELFF. The CDR3 coding sequence is TGTGCCAGCAGTTCTTGGACTCTGTCGGACACCGGGGAGCTGTTTTTT. Filled out from reference TRBV28 and TRBJ2-2, the complete variable domain reads DVKVTQSSRYLVKRTGEKVFLECVQDMDHENMFWYRQDPGLGLRLIYFSYDVKMKEKGDIPEGYSVSREKKERFSLILESASTNQTSMYLCASSSWTLSDTGELFFGEGSRLTVL.

This rearrangement joins TRBV4-3 to TRBJ1-3, with D possibly matching TRBD1 (6 bases). V was pared by 0 bases and J by 2 bases, with 8 bases between. Germline CDR1 LGHNA, CDR2 YSLEER. The CDR3 covers 15 residues. The CDR3 DNA reads as TGCGCCAGCAGCCAAGAGGACAGCCCTGGAAACACCATATATTTT. It specifies CASSQEDSPGNTIYF.

The chain joins TRBV5-6 to TRBJ1-1; 7 positions match TRBD1. Germline V gives CDR1 SGHDT, CDR2 YYEEEE. J gave up 0 bases and V 0 bases, and 5 bases lay outside the gene matches. CDR3 length equals 16 residues. The CDR3 region is CASSLDRGNMNTEAFF. CDR3 coding DNA: TGTGCCAGCAGCTTGGACAGGGGAAACATGAACACTGAAGCTTTCTTT. The complete variable domain, with remaining parts taken from reference TRBV5-6 and TRBJ1-1, reads DAGVTQSPTHLIKTRGQQVTLRCSPKSGHDTVSWYQQALGQGPQFIFQYYEEEERQRGNFPDRFSGHQFPNYSSELNVNALLLGDSALYLCASSLDRGNMNTEAFFGQGTRLTVV.

The rearrangement joins TRBV27 to TRBJ2-2; 11 bases align to TRBD2. Germline loops: CDR1 MNHEY, CDR2 SMNVEV (reference sequence). With V trimmed by 3 bases and J by 5 bases, 2 bases remained unmatched. CDR3 length equals 15 residues. The CDR3 DNA reads as TGTGCCAGCAGTTTGACTAGCGGGGCGACCGGGGAGCTGTTTTTT. This sequence encodes CASSLTSGATGELFF.

The V call is TRBV7-9, the J call TRBJ1-6; D uncertain. Between the trimmed V and J ends, which lost 3 bases and 7 bases, there was a span of 7 bases. The CDR3 is made up of 13 amino acids. Germline values: CDR1 SEHNR, CDR2 FQNEAQ (reference sequence). CDR3 amino acids: CASSFEQNSPLHF. CDR3 DNA: TGTGCCAGCAGCTTTGAACAAAATTCACCCCTCCACTTT.

This chain uses TRBV7-3 with TRBJ1-6; D is possibly TRBD1 (5 bases). The CDR3 sequence is 15 residues long. Germline V gene data show CDR1 as SGHTA and CDR2 as FQGTGA. V was shortened by 5 bases and J by 10 bases, with 18 bases between the two germline ends. The CDR3 bases are TGTGCCAGCAGCGGGGGAGGGCGAACGAAATCACCCCTCCACTTT. It codes for CASSGGGRTKSPLHF.

V gene TRBV5-1 combines with J gene TRBJ1-5; a possible D gene is TRBD1 (5 bases). The CDR3 runs to 15 residues. Germline CDR1 and CDR2: SGHRS and YFSETQ. Trimming removed 3 bases at V and 0 bases at J, with 10 bases between. The CDR3 reads CASSSGQNSNQPQHF. The CDR3 nucleotides read TGCGCCAGCAGCTCAGGACAAAATAGCAATCAGCCCCAGCATTTT.

The count of this clone is one. DNA for the CDR3: TGTGCCAGCAGCCGTCGAGCGGGCGAAGCCTACAATGAGCAGTTCTTC. It yields the protein CASSRRAGEAYNEQFF. The V call is TRBV11-2, the J call TRBJ2-1, with D possibly TRBD2 on 6 matching bases. The CDR3 has 16 residues. V lost 5 bases, J lost 2 bases, and 16 bases lay in between. CDR1 SGHAT and CDR2 FQNNGV come from the germline V gene.

V is TRBV28 and J is TRBJ1-5; D ambiguous. CDR3 length: 15 amino acids. Per the germline V gene, CDR1 is MDHEN and CDR2 is SYDVKM. Trimming left V 3 bases short and J 1 base short, with 10 bases between. In nucleotides, the CDR3 is TGTGCCAGCAGTTTGTTAGTTTCGAGCAATCAGCCCCAGCATTTT. Its protein product is CASSLLVSSNQPQHF.

The gene calls are TRBV2 and TRBJ1-3; 8 nucleotides align to TRBD1. Germline-derived CDR1 and CDR2 are SNHLY and FYNNEI. Trimming removed 6 bases from V and 2 bases from J; junction bases left unmatched: 6. The CDR3 is 15 amino acids. CDR3 in DNA: TGTGCCAGCAGCGGGAACAGGGGGACTGGAAACACCATATATTTT. Protein product: CASSGNRGTGNTIYF. The full variable domain, with the rest looked up from reference TRBV2 and TRBJ1-3, is EPEVTQTPSHQVTQMGQEVILRCVPISNHLYFYWYRQILGQKVEFLVSFYNNEISEKSEIFDDQFSVERPDGSNFTLKIRSTKLEDSAMYFCASSGNRGTGNTIYFGEGSWLTVV.

The gene calls are TRBV5-1 and TRBJ1-2, with D maybe TRBD1 (5 bases). The V end was cut by 5 bases, the J end by 4 bases, with 12 bases between. The CDR3 covers 13 residues. Germline V gene lookup returns CDR1 SGHRS and CDR2 YFSETQ. The CDR3 nucleotides read TGCGCCAGCAGGTCGGGGGAGGGCTATGGCTACACCTTC. This translates into CASRSGEGYGYTF.

This clone is a singleton in its sample. The chain has TRBV6-6 and TRBJ1-4; 7 bases match TRBD1. Trimming removed 4 bases from V and 3 bases from J; junction bases left unmatched: 5. Germline V gene sequence: CDR1 MNHNY, CDR2 SVGAGI (reference sequence). The CDR3 totals 15 residues. Written as DNA, the CDR3 is TGTGCCAGCAGTTGGCGGGGACAGCCTAATGAAAAACTGTTTTTT. Amino acid sequence: CASSWRGQPNEKLFF.

This clone occurred a few times. J is TRBJ2-2 and V is TRBV7-3, with D perhaps matching TRBD1 (6 bases). Trimming took 5 bases from V and 4 from J, leaving 14 bases between them. Germline V gives CDR1 SGHTA, CDR2 FQGTGA. This CDR3 has 15 amino acids. DNA for the CDR3: TGTGCCAGCAGCCTGTCCTTAGGGGGCACCGGGGAGCTGTTTTTT. Its protein product is CASSLSLGGTGELFF.

In nucleotides, the CDR3 is TGTGCCAGCAGCTTAGGGACTCTGAGCTCCTACGAGCAGTACTTC. This encodes CASSLGTLSSYEQYF. The chain combines TRBV7-2 with TRBJ2-7; tentative D call: TRBD2 (5 bases). V lost 1 base and J 0 bases, leaving 10 bases between the germline ends. The CDR3 contains 15 residues. Per the germline V gene, CDR1 is SGHTA and CDR2 is FQGNSA.

About this clone: Relative to the germline gene, one junction end is altered; a read error may explain this. The chain couples TRBV7-9 to TRBJ2-7, with TRBD2 matching over 7 bases. This CDR3 comprises 16 residues. Germline V gives CDR1 SEHNR, CDR2 FQNEAQ (reference sequence). The CDR3 here is CSSSPLGGKLSYEQYF. Written as DNA, the CDR3 is TGTTCCAGCAGCCCTTTGGGAGGGAAGCTCTCCTACGAGCAGTACTTC.

The V gene is TRBV7-9, the J gene TRBJ2-2; TRBD1 matches at 8 bases. The germline V gene encodes CDR1 SEHNR and CDR2 FQNEAQ (reference sequence). V was pared by 5 bases and J by 4 bases, with 15 bases of the junction left unmatched. The CDR3 runs to 18 residues. The CDR3: CASSQLPFRTGTTGELFF. The CDR3 DNA reads TGTGCCAGCAGCCAGCTCCCCTTCCGGACAGGGACCACCGGGGAGCTGTTTTTT.